The subject of this entry is one T cell receptor (beta chain). These data come from a study of T cell responses to AZD1222 COVID-19 vaccine. Germline V gene data show CDR1 as LGHDT and CDR2 as YNNKEL (reference sequence). V lost 3 bases, J lost 3 bases, and 5 bases stayed unmatched. This CDR3 has 14 residues. Sequenced by immunoSEQ multiplex PCR; TCRdb stores in-frame clones only, minus some. The data hold some 150,000 clones, with roughly nine tenths observed a single time. The chain has TRBV3-1 (or the pseudogene TRBV3-2) and TRBJ2-7, with 7 bases identical to TRBD2. The source of this sequence is an adult who had recovered from COVID-19. This sample comprised peripheral blood, obtained after recovery from COVID-19. The CDR3 bases are TGTGCCAGCAGCCAGTCGGGAGGACTCTACGAGCAGTACTTC. Translation gives CASSQSGGLYEQYF.